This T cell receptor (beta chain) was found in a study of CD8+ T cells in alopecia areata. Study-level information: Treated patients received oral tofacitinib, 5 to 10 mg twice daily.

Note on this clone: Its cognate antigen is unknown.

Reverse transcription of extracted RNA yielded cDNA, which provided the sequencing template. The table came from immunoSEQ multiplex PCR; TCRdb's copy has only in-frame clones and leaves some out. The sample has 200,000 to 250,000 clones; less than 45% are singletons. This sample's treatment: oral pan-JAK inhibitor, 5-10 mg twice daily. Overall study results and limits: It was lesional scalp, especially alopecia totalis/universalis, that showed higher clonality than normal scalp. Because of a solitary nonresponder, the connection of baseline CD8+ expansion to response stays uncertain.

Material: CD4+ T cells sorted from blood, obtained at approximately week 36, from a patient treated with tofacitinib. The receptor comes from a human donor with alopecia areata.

This CDR3 is CASSRAGMAKNIQYF. Here the CDR3 DNA reads TGTGCCAGCAGTAGAGCGGGAATGGCCAAAAACATTCAGTACTTC. J is TRBJ2-4 and V is TRBV6-5; TRBD2 aligns across 7 bases. V shed 5 bases, J shed 1 base, and the junction held 5 bases outside the gene matches. The CDR3 consists of 15 residues. CDR1 MNHEY and CDR2 SVGAGI come from the germline V gene.